This is a list of T cell receptor beta chains from one sample in a study of cytomegalovirus exposure and HLA in healthy donors. Using immunoSEQ multiplex PCR, the repertoire was profiled, and TCRdb retains in-frame clones only, with some absent. The sample shows 150,000 to 180,000 clones, less than 85% of them seen only once. Sequencing was done on a sample of PBMCs. Receptors were obtained from a woman between 50 and 59 years old in good health and CMV-seropositive. Both conserved end residues are part of each CDR3. The order of the fields is D gene, V gene, clone size, J gene, CDR3 protein, CDR3 DNA. A D gene is named only where the DNA matches it firmly. Rows may omit the clone size; those that give it use once, few, many or a size class.

>NA|TRBV25-1|NA|TRBJ2-7
CASSEVREGGLGEQYF
TGTGCCAGCAGTGAGGTAAGGGAGGGGGGGCTTGGCGAGCAGTACTTC
>NA|TRBV13|NA|TRBJ1-3
CASSLRGYGNTIYF
TGTGCCAGCAGCTTACGGGGGTACGGAAACACCATATATTTT
>NA|TRBV29-1|NA|TRBJ2-3
CSALPRAVTDTQYF
TGCAGCGCCCTACCGCGGGCTGTCACAGATACGCAGTATTTT
>NA|TRBV5-8|NA|TRBJ2-2
CASSYHTGSANTGELFF
TGTGCCAGCAGTTATCATACAGGGAGCGCGAACACCGGGGAGCTGTTTTTT
>TRBD2|TRBV5-1|NA|TRBJ2-7
CASSLRASSGGSYEQYF
TGCGCCAGCAGCTTGAGGGCCTCTAGCGGGGGATCCTACGAGCAGTACTTC
>NA|TRBV5-8|few|TRBJ2-3
CASSLGSLGTDTQYF
TGTGCCAGCAGCTTGGGCAGCCTAGGCACAGATACGCAGTATTTT
>NA|TRBV4-2|few|TRBJ1-2
CASSQGPGQNYGYTF
TGTGCCAGCAGCCAAGGGCCCGGACAGAACTATGGCTACACCTTC
>NA|TRBV5-1|NA|TRBJ2-7
CASSLKGGGEQYF
TGCGCCAGCAGCCTCAAAGGGGGGGGCGAGCAGTACTTC
>NA|TRBV9|NA|TRBJ2-1
CASSQLRNGGDEQFF
TGTGCCAGCAGCCAATTAAGGAATGGAGGCGATGAGCAGTTCTTC
>TRBD2|TRBV5-6|NA|TRBJ2-7
CASSFGRLYEQYF
TGTGCCAGCAGCTTCGGGAGGCTCTACGAGCAGTACTTC
>NA|TRBV5-5|NA|TRBJ1-1
CASSFLDGVDTEAFF
TGTGCCAGCAGCTTCCTCGACGGGGTTGACACTGAAGCTTTCTTT
>TRBD1|TRBV14|NA|TRBJ2-1
CASSQGARTGINEQFF
TGTGCCAGCAGCCAAGGTGCCCGGACAGGGATTAATGAGCAGTTCTTC
>TRBD1|TRBV2|NA|TRBJ2-7
CASRTTGVEQYF
TGTGCCAGCAGAACGACAGGGGTCGAGCAGTACTTC
>NA|TRBV30|few|TRBJ1-1
CAWSVGGIAKAFF
TGTGCCTGGAGTGTTGGAGGGATCGCTAAAGCTTTCTTT
>TRBD1|TRBV6-5|NA|TRBJ1-4
CASTKDRVSNEKLFF
TGTGCCAGCACTAAGGACAGGGTGTCTAATGAAAAACTGTTTTTT
>NA|TRBV7-9|NA|TRBJ2-2
CASSRIASTGELFF
TGTGCCAGCAGCCGAATAGCTAGCACCGGGGAGCTGTTTTTT
>NA|TRBV7-6|NA|TRBJ1-1
CASSLDPAGTEAFF
TGTGCCAGCAGCTTAGACCCAGCGGGGACTGAAGCTTTCTTT
>NA|TRBV5-1|NA|TRBJ2-1
CASSLDSSYNEQFF
TGCGCCAGCAGCTTAGACAGCTCCTACAATGAGCAGTTCTTC
>TRBD2|TRBV2|NA|TRBJ2-1
CASSETGLAGRGEQFF
TGTGCCAGCAGTGAAACCGGACTAGCGGGGAGGGGGGAGCAGTTCTTC
>TRBD2|TRBV7-2|NA|TRBJ2-7
CASSQEGAAGGPREQYF
TGTGCCAGCAGCCAAGAAGGGGCGGCGGGGGGGCCGCGCGAGCAGTACTTC
>NA|TRBV7-2|NA|TRBJ1-2
CASSLRAREHYGYTF
TGTGCCAGCAGCTTAAGGGCCAGGGAACACTATGGCTACACCTTC
>NA|TRBV2|NA|TRBJ2-2
CASSEGTTNTGELFF
TGTGCCAGCAGTGAAGGGACTACGAACACCGGGGAGCTGTTTTTT
>NA|TRBV2|NA|TRBJ1-5
CASSKTGTGNQPQHF
TGTGCCAGCAGTAAGACAGGAACCGGCAATCAGCCCCAGCATTTT
>TRBD1|TRBV15|NA|TRBJ1-2
CATSGRDSNYGYTF
TGTGCCACCAGCGGCCGGGACAGTAACTATGGCTACACCTTC